The clone carrying this TCR beta chain turned up a few times. What it recognizes is unknown. The data belong to a study of T cell repertoires in cytomegalovirus infection. The overall study: Public TCR beta signatures provided an indication of both CMV infection and a matching HLA type. Findings of the study overall: Using cumulative public TCR beta family frequency, the authors identified those who carried CMV together with the relevant HLA. The response measured ex vivo was dominated by TCR beta clonotypes (HLA-C-restricted and CMV-specific).

Via MiXCR, TCRdb re-called the reads, giving one row per CDR3 protein. This sample has more than 500,000 distinct CDR3 sequences; more than 15% occur once, and the top ten carry 20% to 30%. The germline CDR1 and CDR2 sequences are SGHRS and YFSETQ. V dropped 0 bases and J dropped 8; count of bases not matched to a gene: 6. The CDR3 sequence is 14 residues long. Sequencing used CD8+ T cells from PBMCs. V usage is TRBV5-1 and J usage is TRBJ2-3, with 7 bases matching TRBD2. The sequence came from a human donor in good health (CMV status not recorded). Some clones in this sample may be carry-over from other donors' samples. The CDR3: CASSLASGVITQYF. The CDR3 coding sequence is TGCGCCAGCAGCTTGGCCAGCGGGGTCATTACGCAGTATTTT.